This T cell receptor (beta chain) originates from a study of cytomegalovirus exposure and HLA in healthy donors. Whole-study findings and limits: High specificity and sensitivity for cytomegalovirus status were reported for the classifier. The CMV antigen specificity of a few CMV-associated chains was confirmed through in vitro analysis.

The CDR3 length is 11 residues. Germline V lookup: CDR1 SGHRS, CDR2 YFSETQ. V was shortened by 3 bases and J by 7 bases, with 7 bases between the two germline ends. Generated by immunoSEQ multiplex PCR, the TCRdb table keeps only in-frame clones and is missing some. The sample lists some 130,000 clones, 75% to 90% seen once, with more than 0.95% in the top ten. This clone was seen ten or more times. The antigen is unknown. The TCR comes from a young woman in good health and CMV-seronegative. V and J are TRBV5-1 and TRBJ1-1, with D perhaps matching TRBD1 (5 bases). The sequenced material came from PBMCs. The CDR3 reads CASSSDSEAFF. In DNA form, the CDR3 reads TGCGCCAGCAGCTCCGACAGTGAAGCTTTCTTT.